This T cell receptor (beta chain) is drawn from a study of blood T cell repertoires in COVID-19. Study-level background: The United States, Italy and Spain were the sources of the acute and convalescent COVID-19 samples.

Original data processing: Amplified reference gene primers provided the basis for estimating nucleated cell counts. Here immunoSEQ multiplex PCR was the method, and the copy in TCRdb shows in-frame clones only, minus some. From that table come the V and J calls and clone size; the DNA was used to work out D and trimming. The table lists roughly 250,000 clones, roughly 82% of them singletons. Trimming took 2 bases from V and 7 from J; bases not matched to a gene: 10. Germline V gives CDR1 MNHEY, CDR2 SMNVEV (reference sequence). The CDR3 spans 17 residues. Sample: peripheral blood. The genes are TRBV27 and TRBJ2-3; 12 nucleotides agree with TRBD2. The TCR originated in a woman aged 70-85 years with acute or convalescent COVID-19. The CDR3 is CASSLNPLAGGPYTQYF. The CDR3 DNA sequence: TGTGCCAGCAGTTTAAATCCCCTAGCGGGGGGGCCATATACGCAGTATTTT.